Presented here are 9 T cell receptor beta chains from one specimen sequenced in a study of shared clonotypes between healthy human individuals. Clones were read by immunoSEQ multiplex PCR, and TCRdb kept only the in-frame ones, dropping some. The sample holds millions of clones, 90% to 95% seen once. Sequencing input: naive CD4+ T cells sorted from blood. Stated subset: CD45RA+ positively selected. Every receptor here comes from a young man in good health.

The rearrangement links TRBV6-6 to TRBJ2-7; D is possibly TRBD1 (5 bases). The V gene lost 7 bases and the J gene lost 0 bases, with 10 bases spanning the gap. The CDR3 is 13 amino acids. Germline V gene lookup returns CDR1 MNHNY and CDR2 SVGAGI (reference sequence). CDR3 bases: TGTGCCAGCAAGTCCAGGGACTCCTACGAGCAGTACTTC. This encodes CASKSRDSYEQYF.

V is TRBV4-1 and J is TRBJ2-5; a possible D gene is TRBD2 (6 bases). V shed 0 bases and J shed 3 bases, with 20 bases lying between them. The CDR3 extends over 18 amino acids. Germline loops: CDR1 MGHRA, CDR2 YSYEKL. In DNA form, the CDR3 reads TGCGCCAGCAGCCAAGAAAGAAGGAGGGGCCCAGCCGAAGAGACCCAGTACTTC. This codes for CASSQERRRGPAEETQYF.

The chain couples TRBV28 to TRBJ1-2; D unresolved. Germline V lookup: CDR1 MDHEN, CDR2 SYDVKM. V was cut by 2 bases and J by 4 bases, with 8 bases left in between. The CDR3 covers 13 residues. The CDR3 DNA reads TGTGCCAGCAGTTTACGGCACCCCTATGGCTACACCTTC. This codes for CASSLRHPYGYTF.

The chain carries TRBV18 and TRBJ2-5; D possibly corresponds to TRBD1 (5 bases). This CDR3 has 14 amino acids. The V gene lost 2 bases and the J gene lost 0 bases, with 7 bases spanning the gap. CDR1 and CDR2 (germline): KGHSH, LQKENI. CDR3 region: CASSPAGNQETQYF. The CDR3 nucleotides read TGTGCCAGCTCACCAGCAGGGAACCAAGAGACCCAGTACTTC.

With respect to this clone: Other DNA sequences in the same sample also yield this CDR3. The chain carries TRBV2 and TRBJ2-3, with D tentatively TRBD2 (5 bases). Germline CDR1 SNHLY, CDR2 FYNNEI. The CDR3 runs 12 residues. V shed 7 bases and J shed 3 bases, with 8 bases lying between them. CDR3 sequence reads: CASKRGTDTQYF. DNA for the CDR3: TGTGCCAGCAAGAGAGGGACAGATACGCAGTATTTT.

In this sample, this clone turned up a few times. The V gene is TRBV6-5, the J gene TRBJ1-1; D gene uncertain. In germline, CDR1 is MNHEY, CDR2 SVGAGI. V lost 4 bases to trimming and J lost 5 bases, with 11 bases between them. The CDR3 runs to 13 residues. As DNA, the CDR3 is TGTGCCAGCAGTTCGCCTCAGATGACTGAAGCTTTCTTT. As protein: CASSSPQMTEAFF.

J is TRBJ2-5 and V is TRBV19; 8 bases fit TRBD2. The CDR3 covers 16 residues. With 3 bases clipped from V and 4 bases from J, the junction kept 10 bases outside the gene matches. CDR1 and CDR2 from the germline V gene are LNHDA and SQIVND (reference sequence). CDR3 coding DNA: TGTGCCAGTAGTATTTTCGCGGGAGGTGATGGAGAGACCCAGTACTTC. Amino acids: CASSIFAGGDGETQYF.

The rearrangement joins TRBV6-1 to TRBJ1-6; 7 nucleotides line up with TRBD1. Germline assignment: CDR1 MNHNS and CDR2 SASEGT. V lost 4 bases, J lost 11 bases, and 8 bases stayed unmatched. The CDR3 length is 14 residues. The DNA of the CDR3 is TGTGCCAGCAGTGGGCTGCCGGGACAGACACCCCTCCACTTT. It is translated as CASSGLPGQTPLHF.

The chain links TRBV5-1 to TRBJ2-1, with D possibly matching TRBD2 (6 bases). The ends were cut back, 4 bases at V and 4 bases at J, with 18 bases in the middle. There are 16 residues in the CDR3. Per the germline V gene, CDR1 is SGHRS and CDR2 is YFSETQ. The CDR3 reads CASSNGTVAAYNEQFF. Here the CDR3 DNA reads TGCGCCAGCAGCAACGGGACGGTAGCGGCTTACAATGAGCAGTTCTTC.